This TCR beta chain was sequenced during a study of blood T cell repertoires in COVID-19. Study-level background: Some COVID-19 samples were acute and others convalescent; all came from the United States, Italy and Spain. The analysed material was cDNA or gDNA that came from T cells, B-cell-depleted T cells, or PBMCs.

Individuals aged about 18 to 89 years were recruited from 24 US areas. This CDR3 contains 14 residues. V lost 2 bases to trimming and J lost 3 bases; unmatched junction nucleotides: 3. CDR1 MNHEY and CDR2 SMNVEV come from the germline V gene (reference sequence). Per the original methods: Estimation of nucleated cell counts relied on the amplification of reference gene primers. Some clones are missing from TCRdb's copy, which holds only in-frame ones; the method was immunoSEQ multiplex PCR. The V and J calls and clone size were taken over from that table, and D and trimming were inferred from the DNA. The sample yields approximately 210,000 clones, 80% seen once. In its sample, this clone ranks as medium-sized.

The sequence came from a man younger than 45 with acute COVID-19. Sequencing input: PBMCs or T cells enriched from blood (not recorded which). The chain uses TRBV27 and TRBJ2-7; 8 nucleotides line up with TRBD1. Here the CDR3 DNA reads TGTGCCAGCAGTTTACAGGGGGCTAACTACGAGCAGTACTTC. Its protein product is CASSLQGANYEQYF.